The rows below give T cell receptor beta chains drawn from one sample of a study of T cell responses to AZD1222 COVID-19 vaccine. Sequencing was performed with immunoSEQ multiplex PCR; in TCRdb, only in-frame clones are kept and a portion is missing. The table shows approximately 140,000 clones, with around nine tenths occurring only once. This sample comprised peripheral blood, obtained on day 0 of AZD1222 vaccination. All receptors come from an adult in good health. CDR3s leave out the opening cysteine and the closing phenylalanine or tryptophan. Rows give clone size only sometimes, using once, few, many, or a class for an expanded clone.

TRBV28	-	TRBJ1-4	ASSLGDGDEKLF
TRBV2	-	TRBJ1-4	ASSESRRGNEKLF
TRBV3-1/TRBV3-2	-	TRBJ1-1	ASQGANTEAF
TRBV10-1	-	TRBJ1-1	ASSDPGQENTEAF
TRBV2	-	TRBJ1-5	ASSEALTGRRQPQH
TRBV19	-	TRBJ1-5	ASSMMGQGVSGNQPQH
TRBV28	-	TRBJ2-1	ASSLPGLAGGRVF
TRBV7-9	-	TRBJ1-6	ASSLGTDSYNSPLH
TRBV25-1	-	TRBJ1-1	ASSDPIQGAEAF
TRBV4-1	-	TRBJ2-7	ASSQDRGAPRDEQY
TRBV3-1/TRBV3-2	-	TRBJ2-3	ASSRLAATDTQY
TRBV14	once	TRBJ1-4	ASSQDLPRNGGLF
TRBV5-6	-	TRBJ1-5	ASSLAGVRQPQH
TRBV7-2	-	TRBJ2-1	ASSPPINAYNEQF
TRBV6-5	-	TRBJ2-3	ASSYSGALTDTQY
TRBV7-9	once	TRBJ2-3	ASSWTGIRSDTQY
TRBV11-2	-	TRBJ2-4	ASSSPGEFNIQY
TRBV12-5	-	TRBJ2-7	ASGLGASGGSEQY
TRBV7-8	-	TRBJ2-7	ASSPTGVLFDEQY
TRBV6-4	-	TRBJ1-5	ASTNIGAGGDIYPQPQH
TRBV19	-	TRBJ1-4	ASSPRTATNEKLF
TRBV7-2	-	TRBJ2-7	ASSLGVVSYEQY
TRBV6-5	-	TRBJ2-3	ASSYATGATDTQY
TRBV6-5	-	TRBJ2-1	ASSFDGDEQF
TRBV9	-	TRBJ1-4	ASSRDFNEKLF
TRBV5-1	-	TRBJ2-3	ASSPRTSENTDTQY
TRBV13	-	TRBJ1-6	ASSSTIPYNSPLH
TRBV4-1	-	TRBJ1-2	ASSDSFQTNGYT
TRBV7-3	-	TRBJ1-1	ASSLTGGAVTEAF
TRBV19	-	TRBJ1-2	ATQDRGYGYT
TRBV20-1	-	TRBJ2-7	SARGTRAQY
TRBV7-9	-	TRBJ2-2	ASRGDRGKNGELF
TRBV18	-	TRBJ2-3	ASSQSTDTQY
TRBV5-6	-	TRBJ1-2	ASSFGSGGSYGYT
TRBV11-2	-	TRBJ2-5	ASRWTSGSSFVETQY
TRBV3-1/TRBV3-2	-	TRBJ1-1	ASSQALNTEAF
TRBV6-5	-	TRBJ1-5	ASRGTALNQPQH
TRBV18	-	TRBJ2-1	ASSPLGQGPYNEQF
TRBV9	-	TRBJ2-1	ASSGLVGSYNEQF
TRBV10-3	-	TRBJ2-7	AIAPQRPYEQY
TRBV5-1	-	TRBJ2-1	ASSLGFQTVGQF
TRBV9	-	TRBJ2-1	ASSVGLVNRDITEQF
TRBV15	once	TRBJ1-5	ATGAASNQPQH
TRBV28	-	TRBJ1-1	ASSLTSRATEAF
TRBV20-1	-	TRBJ2-5	SASTSGAGWETQY
TRBV18	-	TRBJ2-1	ASSPRPQQGDNEQF
TRBV7-3	-	TRBJ1-3	ASSLAGSVGNTIY
TRBV15	once	TRBJ2-7	ATSRADGGIYEQY
TRBV5-5	once	TRBJ1-4	ASSSGQPTEKLF